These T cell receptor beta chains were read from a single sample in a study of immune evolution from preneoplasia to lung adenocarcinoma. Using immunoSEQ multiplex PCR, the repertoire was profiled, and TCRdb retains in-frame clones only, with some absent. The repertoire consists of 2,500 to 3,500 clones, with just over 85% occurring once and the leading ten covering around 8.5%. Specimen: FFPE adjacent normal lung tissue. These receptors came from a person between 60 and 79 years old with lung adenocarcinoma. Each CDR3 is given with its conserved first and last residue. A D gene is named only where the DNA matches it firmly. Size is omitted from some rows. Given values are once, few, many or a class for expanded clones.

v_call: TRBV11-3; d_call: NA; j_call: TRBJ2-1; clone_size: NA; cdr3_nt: TGTGCCAGCAGCTTAGTCGGACTAACGAATGAGCAGTTCTTC; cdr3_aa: CASSLVGLTNEQFF
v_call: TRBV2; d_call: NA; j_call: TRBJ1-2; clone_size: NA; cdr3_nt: TGTGCCAGCAGTGAAGCGCGTAGACAGGTCTATGGCTACACCTTC; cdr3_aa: CASSEARRQVYGYTF
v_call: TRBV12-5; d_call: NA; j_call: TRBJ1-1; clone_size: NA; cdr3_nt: TGTGCTAGTGGTTCAGGGGTCATGAACACTGAAGCTTTCTTT; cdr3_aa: CASGSGVMNTEAFF
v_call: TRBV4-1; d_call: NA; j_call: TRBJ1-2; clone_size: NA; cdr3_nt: TGCGCCAGCTCAAACCCGCGGAGGGCGGATGGCTACACCTTC; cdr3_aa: CASSNPRRADGYTF
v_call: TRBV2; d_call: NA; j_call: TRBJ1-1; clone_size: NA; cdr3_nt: TGTGCCAGCAGTTCCCAGTTAGTAGGGTCGTCTGAAGCTTTCTTT; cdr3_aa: CASSSQLVGSSEAFF
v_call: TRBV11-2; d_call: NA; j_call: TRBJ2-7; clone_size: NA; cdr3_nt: TGTGCCAGCAGCTTAGATTTGTCTTCCTACGAGCAGTACTTC; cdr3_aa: CASSLDLSSYEQYF
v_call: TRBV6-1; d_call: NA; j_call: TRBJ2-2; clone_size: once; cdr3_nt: TGTGCCAGCAGTGAAGGCCGCTCAAACACCGGGGAGCTGTTTTTT; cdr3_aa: CASSEGRSNTGELFF
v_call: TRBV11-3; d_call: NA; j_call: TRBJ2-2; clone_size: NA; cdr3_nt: TGTGCCAGCAGCGCCAGGGAATTGGGCACCGGGGAGCTGTTTTTT; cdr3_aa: CASSARELGTGELFF
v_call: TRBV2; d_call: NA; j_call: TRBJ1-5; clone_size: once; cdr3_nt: TGTGCCAGCAGTGTTCAGGGAGACAATCAGCCCCAGCATTTT; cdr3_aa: CASSVQGDNQPQHF
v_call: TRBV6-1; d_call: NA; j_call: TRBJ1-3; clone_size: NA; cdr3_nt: TGTGCCAGCAGTGAGTCCCGTCTCTCTGGAAACACCATATATTTT; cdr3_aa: CASSESRLSGNTIYF
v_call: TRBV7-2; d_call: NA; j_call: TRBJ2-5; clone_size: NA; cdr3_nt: TGTGCCAGCAGCTCGCGGGGTAGCGGTTTTCAAGAGACCCAGTACTTC; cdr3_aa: CASSSRGSGFQETQYF
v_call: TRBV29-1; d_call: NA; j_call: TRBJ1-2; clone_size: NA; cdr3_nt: TGCAGCGTTGAAGATGAGGCACAGGGTCGGAGTGGCTACACCTTC; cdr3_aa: CSVEDEAQGRSGYTF
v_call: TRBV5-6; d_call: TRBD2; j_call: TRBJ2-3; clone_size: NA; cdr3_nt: TGTGCCAGCAGCTTGGAACGGGGGGGCGCAGATACGCAGTATTTT; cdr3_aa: CASSLERGGADTQYF
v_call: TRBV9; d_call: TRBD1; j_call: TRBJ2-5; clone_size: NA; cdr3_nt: TGTGCCAGCAGCCCTACAGGGGAACCTCAAGAGACCCAGTACTTC; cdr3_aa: CASSPTGEPQETQYF
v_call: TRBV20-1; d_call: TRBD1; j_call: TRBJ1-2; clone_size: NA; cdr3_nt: TGCAGTGCTGCAGGGGGCTATGGCTACACCTTC; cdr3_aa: CSAAGGYGYTF
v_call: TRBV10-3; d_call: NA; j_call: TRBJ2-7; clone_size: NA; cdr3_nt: TGTGCCGTCGGACAGACCTACGAGCAGTACTTC; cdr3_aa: CAVGQTYEQYF
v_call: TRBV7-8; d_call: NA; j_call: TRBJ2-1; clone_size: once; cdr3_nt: TGTGCCAGCAGTACTGGGAGGAGGGGGATTTACAATGAGCAGTTCTTC; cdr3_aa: CASSTGRRGIYNEQFF
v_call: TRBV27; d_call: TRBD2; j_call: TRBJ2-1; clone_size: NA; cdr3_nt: TGTGCCAGCAGTTTATTCGCACTAGCGGGGTACAATGAGCAGTTCTTC; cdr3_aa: CASSLFALAGYNEQFF
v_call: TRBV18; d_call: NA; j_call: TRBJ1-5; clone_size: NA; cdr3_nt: TGTGCCAGCTCCCCCGCGGACAGAGGTCAGCCCCAGCATTTT; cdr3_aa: CASSPADRGQPQHF
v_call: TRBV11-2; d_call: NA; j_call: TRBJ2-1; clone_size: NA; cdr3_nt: TGTGCCAGCAGCTTAGATACGGGGAGCTCCTACAATGAGCAGTTCTTC; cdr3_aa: CASSLDTGSSYNEQFF
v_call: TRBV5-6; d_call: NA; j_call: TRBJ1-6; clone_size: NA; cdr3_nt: TGTGCCAGCAGGACGGGGTTGTATAATTCACCCCTCCACTTT; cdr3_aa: CASRTGLYNSPLHF
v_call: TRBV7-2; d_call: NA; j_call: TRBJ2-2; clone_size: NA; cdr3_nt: TGTGCCAGCAGCGCCCATCCTGAAGGCGGGGAGCTGTTTTTT; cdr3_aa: CASSAHPEGGELFF
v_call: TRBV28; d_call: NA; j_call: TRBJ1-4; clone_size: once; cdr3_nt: TGTGCCACCAACCCACGGGCACTCGGTCACCATGAGGAAAAACTGTTTTTT; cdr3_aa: CATNPRALGHHEEKLFF
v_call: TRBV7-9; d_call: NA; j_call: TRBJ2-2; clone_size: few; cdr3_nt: TGTGCCAGCAGCTTTACCGGGGAGCTGTTTTTT; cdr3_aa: CASSFTGELFF
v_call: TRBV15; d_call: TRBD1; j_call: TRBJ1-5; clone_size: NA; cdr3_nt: TGTGCCACCAGCCTTATTACAGGGGGTCAGCCCCAGCATTTT; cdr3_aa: CATSLITGGQPQHF
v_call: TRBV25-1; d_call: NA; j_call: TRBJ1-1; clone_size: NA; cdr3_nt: TGTGCCAGCAGTGCGGGGGCTACTGAAGCTTTCTTT; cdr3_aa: CASSAGATEAFF
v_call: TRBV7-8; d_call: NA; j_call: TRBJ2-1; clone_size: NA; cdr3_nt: TGTGCCAGCAGCTTATATTACGGAAGCTCCTACAATGAGCAGTTCTTC; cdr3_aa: CASSLYYGSSYNEQFF
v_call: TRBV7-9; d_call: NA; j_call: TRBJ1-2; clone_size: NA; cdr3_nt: TGTGCCAGCAGCTTAGATCAGGGTCATTTGAGTGGCTACACCTTC; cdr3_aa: CASSLDQGHLSGYTF
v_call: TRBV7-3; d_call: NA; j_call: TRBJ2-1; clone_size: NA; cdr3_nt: TGTGCCAGCAGCTTATCCCGCGACTACAATGAGCAGTTCTTC; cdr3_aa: CASSLSRDYNEQFF
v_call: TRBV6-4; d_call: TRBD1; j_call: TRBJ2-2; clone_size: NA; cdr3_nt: TGTGCCAGCAGTGACTCGGGACAGGGGGAAACCGGGGAGCTGTTTTTT; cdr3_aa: CASSDSGQGETGELFF
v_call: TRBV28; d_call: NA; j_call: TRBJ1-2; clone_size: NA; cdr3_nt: TGTGCCAGCATTCTGACAGGATGGCATGGCTACACCTTC; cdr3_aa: CASILTGWHGYTF
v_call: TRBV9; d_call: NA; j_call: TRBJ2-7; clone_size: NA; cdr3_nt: TGTGCCAGCAGCGTAGGAGGACAGCACTACGAGCAGTACTTC; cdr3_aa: CASSVGGQHYEQYF
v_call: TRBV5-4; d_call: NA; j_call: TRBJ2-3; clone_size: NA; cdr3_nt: TGTGCCAGCAGGCACTCGGAGTACTGGACTAGCACAGATACGCAGTATTTT; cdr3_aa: CASRHSEYWTSTDTQYF
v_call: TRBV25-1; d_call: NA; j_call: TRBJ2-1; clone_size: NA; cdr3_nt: TGTGCCAGCAGTGATACTGGGAGGAGGAGTGAGCAGTTCTTC; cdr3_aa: CASSDTGRRSEQFF
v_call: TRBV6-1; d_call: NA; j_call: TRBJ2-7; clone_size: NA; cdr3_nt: TGTGCCAGCAGTGAAGCCTTGGGGGGTGCCACTGTCTCCTACGAGCAGTACTTC; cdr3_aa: CASSEALGGATVSYEQYF